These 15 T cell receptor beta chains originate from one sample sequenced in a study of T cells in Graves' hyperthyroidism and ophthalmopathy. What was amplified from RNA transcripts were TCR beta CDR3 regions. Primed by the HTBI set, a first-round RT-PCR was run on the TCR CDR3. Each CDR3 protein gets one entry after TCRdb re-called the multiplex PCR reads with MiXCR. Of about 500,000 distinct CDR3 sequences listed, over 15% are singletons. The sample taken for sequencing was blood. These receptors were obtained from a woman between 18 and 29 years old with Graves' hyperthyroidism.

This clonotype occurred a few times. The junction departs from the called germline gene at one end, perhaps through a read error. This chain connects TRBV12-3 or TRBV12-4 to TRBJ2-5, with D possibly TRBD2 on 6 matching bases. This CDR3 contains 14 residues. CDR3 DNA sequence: TGTGCCAGCAGTTTAGGCGGGGCGGAGGAGACCAAGTACTTC. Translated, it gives CASSLGGAEETKYF.

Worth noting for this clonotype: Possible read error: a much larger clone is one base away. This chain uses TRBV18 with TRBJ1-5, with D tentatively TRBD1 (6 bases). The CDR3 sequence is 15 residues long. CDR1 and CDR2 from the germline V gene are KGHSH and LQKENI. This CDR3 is CVSSPPGQLNQPQHF. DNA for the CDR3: TGTGTCAGCTCACCTCCAGGACAGCTCAATCAGCCCCAGCATTTT. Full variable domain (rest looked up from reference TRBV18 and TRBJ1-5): NAGVMQNPRHLVRRRGQEARLRCSPMKGHSHVYWYRQLPEEGLKFMVYLQKENIIDESGMPKERFSAEFPKEGPSILRIQQVVRGDSAAYFCVSSPPGQLNQPQHFGDGTRLSIL.

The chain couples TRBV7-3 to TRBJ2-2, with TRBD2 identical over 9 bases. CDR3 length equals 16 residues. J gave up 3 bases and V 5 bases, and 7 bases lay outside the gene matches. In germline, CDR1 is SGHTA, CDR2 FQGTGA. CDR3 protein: CASSPRTSEYTGELFF. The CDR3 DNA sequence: TGTGCCAGCAGCCCCCGGACTAGCGAATACACCGGGGAGCTGTTTTTT.

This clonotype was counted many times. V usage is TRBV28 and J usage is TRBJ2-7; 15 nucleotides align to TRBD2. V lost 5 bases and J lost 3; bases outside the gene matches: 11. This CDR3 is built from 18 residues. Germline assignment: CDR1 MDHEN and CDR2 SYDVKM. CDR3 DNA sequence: TGTGCCAGCAGTATCGGACTAGCGGGAGGGCCCGTACACTACGAGCAGTACTTC. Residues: CASSIGLAGGPVHYEQYF.

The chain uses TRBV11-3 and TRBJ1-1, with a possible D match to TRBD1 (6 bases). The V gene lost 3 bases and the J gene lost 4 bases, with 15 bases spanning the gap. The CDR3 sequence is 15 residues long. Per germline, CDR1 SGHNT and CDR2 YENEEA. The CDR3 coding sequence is TGTGCCAGCAGCTTGACTTGGGGGCTTGGCACTGAAGCTTTCTTT. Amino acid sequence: CASSLTWGLGTEAFF.

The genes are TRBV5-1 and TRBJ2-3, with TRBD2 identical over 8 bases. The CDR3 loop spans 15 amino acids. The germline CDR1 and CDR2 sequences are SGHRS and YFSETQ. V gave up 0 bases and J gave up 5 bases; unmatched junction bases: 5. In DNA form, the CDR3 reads TGCGCCAGCAGCTTGGACGGGGGGGCCGTAGATACGCAGTATTTT. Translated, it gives CASSLDGGAVDTQYF.

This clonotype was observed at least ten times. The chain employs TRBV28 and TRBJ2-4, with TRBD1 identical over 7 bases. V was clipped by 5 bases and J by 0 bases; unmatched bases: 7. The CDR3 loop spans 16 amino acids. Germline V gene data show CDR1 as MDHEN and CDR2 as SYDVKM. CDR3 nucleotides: TGTGCCAGCAGTAACATACAGGGGTTAGCCAAAAACATTCAGTACTTC. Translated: CASSNIQGLAKNIQYF.

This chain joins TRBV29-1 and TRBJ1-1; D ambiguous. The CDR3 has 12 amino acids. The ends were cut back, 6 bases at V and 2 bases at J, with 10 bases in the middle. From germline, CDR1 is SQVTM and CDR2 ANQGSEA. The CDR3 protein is CSVLRSNTEAFF. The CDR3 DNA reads TGCAGCGTCCTCCGATCAAACACTGAAGCTTTCTTT.

The CDR3: CASSHGLAFSTDTQYF. CDR3 bases: TGTGCCAGTAGCCATGGACTAGCGTTTAGCACAGATACGCAGTATTTT. The chain recombines TRBV19 with TRBJ2-3, with 9 bases lining up with TRBD2. Germline loops: CDR1 LNHDA, CDR2 SQIVND (reference sequence). V shed 6 bases, J shed 0 bases, and the junction held 7 bases outside the gene matches. This CDR3 has 16 amino acids.

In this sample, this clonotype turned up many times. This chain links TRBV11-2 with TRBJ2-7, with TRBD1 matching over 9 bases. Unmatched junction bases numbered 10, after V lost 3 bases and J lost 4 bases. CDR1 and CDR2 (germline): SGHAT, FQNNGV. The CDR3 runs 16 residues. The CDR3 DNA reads TGTGCCAGCAGCTTTACAGGGGGCGGATCTGGGTACGAGCAGTACTTC. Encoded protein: CASSFTGGGSGYEQYF.

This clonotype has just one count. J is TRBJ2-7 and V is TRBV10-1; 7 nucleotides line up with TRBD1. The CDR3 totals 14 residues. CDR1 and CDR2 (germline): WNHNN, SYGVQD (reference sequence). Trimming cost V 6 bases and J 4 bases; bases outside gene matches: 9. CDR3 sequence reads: CASRAEKGAYEQYF. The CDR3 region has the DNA TGCGCCAGCAGAGCTGAGAAGGGGGCATACGAGCAGTACTTC.

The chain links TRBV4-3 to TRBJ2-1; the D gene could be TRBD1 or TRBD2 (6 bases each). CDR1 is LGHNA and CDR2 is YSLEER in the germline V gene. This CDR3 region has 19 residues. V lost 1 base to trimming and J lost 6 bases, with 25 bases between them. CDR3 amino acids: CASSQGGASPGNFLNEQFF. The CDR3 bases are TGCGCCAGCAGCCAAGGGGGGGCTAGCCCTGGGAATTTCCTCAATGAGCAGTTCTTC.

The CDR3 coding sequence is TGTGCCAGCAGCTTAACGGGTGGGGGGTCCTACAATGAGCAGTTCTTC. Amino acid sequence: CASSLTGGGSYNEQFF. This sequence joins TRBV7-9 and TRBJ2-1; TRBD2 might be the D (6 bases). Trimming removed 2 bases from V and 1 base from J, with 12 bases in between. The germline V gene encodes CDR1 SEHNR and CDR2 FQNEAQ (reference sequence). This CDR3 has 16 residues.

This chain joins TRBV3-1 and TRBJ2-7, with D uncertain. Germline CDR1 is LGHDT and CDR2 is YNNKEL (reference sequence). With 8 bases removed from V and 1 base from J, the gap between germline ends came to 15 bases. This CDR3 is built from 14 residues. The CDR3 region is CASGLNSLSYEQYF. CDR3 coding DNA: TGTGCCAGCGGCCTAAACAGCCTATCCTACGAGCAGTACTTC.

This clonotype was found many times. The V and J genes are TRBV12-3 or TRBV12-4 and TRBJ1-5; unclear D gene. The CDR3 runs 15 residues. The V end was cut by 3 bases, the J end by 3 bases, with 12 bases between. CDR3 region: CASSFGARDNQPQHF. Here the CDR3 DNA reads TGTGCCAGCAGTTTTGGAGCGCGGGACAATCAGCCCCAGCATTTT.